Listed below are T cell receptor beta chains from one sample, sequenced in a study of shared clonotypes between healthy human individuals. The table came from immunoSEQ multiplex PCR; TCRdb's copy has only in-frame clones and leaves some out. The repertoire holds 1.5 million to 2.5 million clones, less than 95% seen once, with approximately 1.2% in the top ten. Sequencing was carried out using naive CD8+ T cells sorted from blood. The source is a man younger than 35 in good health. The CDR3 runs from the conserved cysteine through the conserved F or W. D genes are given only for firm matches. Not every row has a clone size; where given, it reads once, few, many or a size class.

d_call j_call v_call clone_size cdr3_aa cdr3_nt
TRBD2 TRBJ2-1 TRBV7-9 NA CASSLEPAGGLWDNEQFF TGTGCCAGCAGCTTAGAGCCAGCGGGAGGGCTGTGGGACAATGAGCAGTTCTTC
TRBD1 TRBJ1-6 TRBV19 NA CASSIGTDNSPLHF TGTGCCAGTAGCATCGGGACAGATAATTCACCCCTCCACTTT
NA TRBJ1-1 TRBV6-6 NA CASSWDGYTEAFF TGTGCCAGCAGCTGGGACGGTTACACTGAAGCTTTCTTT
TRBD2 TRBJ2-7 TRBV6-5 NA CASRPSWEGGEQYF TGTGCCAGCAGGCCAAGCTGGGAGGGTGGGGAGCAGTACTTC
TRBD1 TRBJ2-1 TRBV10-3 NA CAISESDWDRDNEQFF TGTGCCATCAGTGAGTCGGATTGGGACAGAGACAATGAGCAGTTCTTC
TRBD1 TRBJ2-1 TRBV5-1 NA CASSEGQSKFF TGCGCCAGCAGCGAGGGACAGTCAAAGTTCTTC
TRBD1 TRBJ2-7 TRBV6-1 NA CASSDGQESYEQYF TGTGCCAGCAGTGACGGACAGGAGTCCTACGAGCAGTACTTC
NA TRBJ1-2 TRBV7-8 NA CASSRRAQIYGYTF TGTGCCAGCAGCCGGCGGGCGCAGATCTATGGCTACACCTTC
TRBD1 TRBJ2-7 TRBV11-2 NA CASSLGTGYSYEQYF TGTGCCAGCAGCTTAGGGACAGGGTACTCCTACGAGCAGTACTTC
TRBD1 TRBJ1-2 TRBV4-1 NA CASSQRTGIGYTF TGCGCCAGCAGCCAAAGGACAGGGATTGGCTACACCTTC
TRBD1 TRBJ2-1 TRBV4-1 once CASSQGVASGGQFF TGCGCCAGCAGCCAAGGGGTGGCGTCAGGGGGGCAGTTCTTC
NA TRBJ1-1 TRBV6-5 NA CASSPSEGVEAFF TGTGCCAGCAGTCCGAGTGAGGGGGTTGAAGCTTTCTTT
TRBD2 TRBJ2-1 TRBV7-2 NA CASSYLAGVAFF TGTGCCAGCAGCTACCTAGCGGGAGTTGCGTTCTTC
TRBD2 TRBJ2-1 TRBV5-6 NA CASSAPPSGAHEQFF TGTGCCAGCAGCGCACCTCCTAGCGGGGCCCATGAGCAGTTCTTC
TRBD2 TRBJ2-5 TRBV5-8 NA CASSLSGEETQYF TGTGCCAGCAGCTTGAGCGGGGAAGAGACCCAGTACTTC
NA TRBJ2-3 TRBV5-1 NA CASSLGPKEGTSTDTQYF TGCGCCAGCAGCTTGGGGCCTAAAGAGGGAACTAGCACAGATACGCAGTATTTT
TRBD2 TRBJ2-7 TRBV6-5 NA CASTPGTSSDEQYF TGTGCCAGCACTCCCGGGACTAGCTCCGACGAGCAGTACTTC
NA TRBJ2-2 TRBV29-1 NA CSVRGEQGRAWDGTGELFF TGCAGCGTGCGGGGGGAACAGGGGCGCGCGTGGGACGGCACCGGGGAGCTGTTTTTT
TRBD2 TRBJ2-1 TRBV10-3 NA CATWGSGSSYNEQFF TGTGCCACCTGGGGTAGCGGGAGCTCCTACAATGAGCAGTTCTTC
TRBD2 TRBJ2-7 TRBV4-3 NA CASSQEPSGHTYEQYF TGCGCCAGCAGCCAAGAGCCTAGCGGACACACCTACGAGCAGTACTTC
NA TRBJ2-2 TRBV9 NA CASSVWGAGELFF TGTGCCAGCAGCGTATGGGGTGCCGGGGAGCTGTTTTTT
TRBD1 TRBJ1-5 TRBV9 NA CASSVGQGGYNQPQHF TGTGCCAGCAGCGTAGGACAGGGGGGGTACAATCAGCCCCAGCATTTT
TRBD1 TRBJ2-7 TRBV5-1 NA CASSLAQGVAYEQYF TGCGCCAGCAGCTTGGCACAGGGGGTCGCCTACGAGCAGTACTTC
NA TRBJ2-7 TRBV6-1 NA CASSDFGGYEQYF TGTGCCAGCAGTGATTTCGGGGGCTACGAGCAGTACTTC
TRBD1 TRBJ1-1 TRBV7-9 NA CASSPTGWTEAFF TGTGCCAGCAGCCCGACAGGGTGGACTGAAGCTTTCTTT
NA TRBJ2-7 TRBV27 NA CASSVWGSSYEQYF TGTGCCAGCAGTGTGTGGGGGAGCTCCTACGAGCAGTACTTC
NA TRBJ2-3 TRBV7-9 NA CASLPPSTDTQYF TGTGCCAGCCTTCCACCTAGCACAGATACGCAGTATTTT
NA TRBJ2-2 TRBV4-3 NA CASSQDGASWAGELFF TGCGCCAGCAGCCAAGACGGCGCTAGTTGGGCCGGGGAGCTGTTTTTT
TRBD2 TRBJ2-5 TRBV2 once CASNRPAGYQETQYF TGTGCCAGCAACCGGCCAGCGGGGTACCAAGAGACCCAGTACTTC
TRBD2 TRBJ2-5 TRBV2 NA CASSEGAGGRAQETQYF TGTGCCAGCAGTGAAGGTGCGGGGGGCAGGGCCCAAGAGACCCAGTACTTC
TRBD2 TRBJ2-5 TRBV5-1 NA CASSSLLAGAHGGWETQYF TGCGCCAGCAGCTCCTTACTAGCGGGAGCGCATGGCGGGTGGGAGACCCAGTACTTC
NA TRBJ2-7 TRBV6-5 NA CASSPGEGEQYF TGTGCCAGCTCTCCAGGGGAAGGCGAGCAGTACTTC
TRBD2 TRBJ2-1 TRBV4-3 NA CASSTSGSVLEQFF TGCGCCAGCAGTACTAGCGGGAGTGTGCTTGAGCAGTTCTTC
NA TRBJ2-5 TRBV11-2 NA CASSFRLETQYF TGTGCCAGCAGCTTTAGGTTAGAGACCCAGTACTTC
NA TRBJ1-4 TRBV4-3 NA CASSPEEADEKLFF TGCGCCAGCAGCCCGGAGGAGGCGGATGAAAAACTGTTTTTT
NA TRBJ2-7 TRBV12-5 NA CASGSGGEQYF TGTGCTAGTGGTTCAGGGGGGGAGCAGTACTTC
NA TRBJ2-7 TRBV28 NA CASSSPLAPSYEQYF TGTGCCAGCAGTTCACCCCTCGCGCCCTCCTACGAGCAGTACTTC
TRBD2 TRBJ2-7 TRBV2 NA CASSESGVGYEQYF TGTGCCAGCAGTGAGAGCGGGGTTGGGTACGAGCAGTACTTC
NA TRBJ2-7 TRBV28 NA CASSLGGQLEQYF TGTGCCAGCAGCCTCGGGGGGCAATTAGAGCAGTACTTC
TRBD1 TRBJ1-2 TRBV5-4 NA CASSLAWDSELANYGYTF TGTGCCAGCAGCTTGGCCTGGGACAGCGAATTAGCTAACTATGGCTACACCTTC
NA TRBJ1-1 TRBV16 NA CASSPLDSVTEAFF TGTGCCAGCAGCCCCTTGGACTCGGTTACTGAAGCTTTCTTT
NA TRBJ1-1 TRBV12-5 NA CASGLPDSHTEAFF TGTGCTAGTGGTCTCCCGGACAGCCACACTGAAGCTTTCTTT
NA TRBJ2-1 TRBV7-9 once CASSSEIGGDEQFF TGTGCCAGCAGCTCCGAGATCGGGGGCGATGAGCAGTTCTTC
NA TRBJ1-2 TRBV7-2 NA CASSLWGAVATNYGYTF TGTGCCAGCAGCTTATGGGGGGCCGTGGCTACTAACTATGGCTACACCTTC
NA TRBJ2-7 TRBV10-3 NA CAINDRDTTYEQYF TGTGCCATCAACGACCGGGACACGACCTACGAGCAGTACTTC
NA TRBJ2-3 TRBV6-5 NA CASSYSISTDTQYF TGTGCCAGCAGTTACTCTATAAGTACAGATACGCAGTATTTT
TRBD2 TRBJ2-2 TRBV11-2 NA CASSLPGLAGVLPTGELFF TGTGCCAGCAGCCTACCGGGACTAGCGGGAGTTCTCCCCACCGGGGAGCTGTTTTTT
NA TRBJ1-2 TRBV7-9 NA CASSLGNRDKNYGYTF TGTGCCAGCAGCTTAGGGAATCGGGACAAAAATTATGGCTACACCTTC
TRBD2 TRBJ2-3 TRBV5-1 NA CASSMREGADTQYF TGCGCCAGCAGTATGCGGGAGGGTGCAGATACGCAGTATTTT
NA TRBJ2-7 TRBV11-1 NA CASSLMLGPTYEQYF TGTGCCAGCAGCTTAATGTTAGGTCCGACCTACGAGCAGTACTTC
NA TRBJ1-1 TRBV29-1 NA CSVMAITEAFF TGCAGCGTTATGGCCATCACTGAAGCTTTCTTT
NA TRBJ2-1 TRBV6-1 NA CASSDPFGLWNEQFF TGTGCCAGCAGTGACCCCTTCGGGTTATGGAATGAGCAGTTCTTC
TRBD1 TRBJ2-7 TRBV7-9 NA CASSVQGAPYEQYF TGTGCCAGCAGCGTACAGGGGGCCCCCTACGAGCAGTACTTC
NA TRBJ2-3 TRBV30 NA CAWRRTPGSSTDTQYF TGTGCCTGGAGGAGGACTCCCGGTAGCAGCACAGATACGCAGTATTTT
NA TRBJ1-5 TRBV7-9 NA CASSPYSGDNQPQHF TGTGCCAGCAGCCCGTACAGTGGGGACAATCAGCCCCAGCATTTT
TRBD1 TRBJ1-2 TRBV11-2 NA CASSLDHVIGTVNYGYTF TGTGCCAGCAGCTTAGATCACGTCATCGGGACAGTTAACTATGGCTACACCTTC
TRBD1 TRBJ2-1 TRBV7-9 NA CASSSRGHNEQFF TGTGCCAGCAGCAGCAGGGGGCACAATGAGCAGTTCTTC
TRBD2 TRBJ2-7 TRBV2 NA CASSEASGFSYEQYF TGTGCCAGCAGTGAGGCTAGCGGGTTCTCCTACGAGCAGTACTTC
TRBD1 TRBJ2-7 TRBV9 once CASSVGDRGHEQYF TGTGCCAGCAGCGTCGGGGACAGGGGCCACGAGCAGTACTTC